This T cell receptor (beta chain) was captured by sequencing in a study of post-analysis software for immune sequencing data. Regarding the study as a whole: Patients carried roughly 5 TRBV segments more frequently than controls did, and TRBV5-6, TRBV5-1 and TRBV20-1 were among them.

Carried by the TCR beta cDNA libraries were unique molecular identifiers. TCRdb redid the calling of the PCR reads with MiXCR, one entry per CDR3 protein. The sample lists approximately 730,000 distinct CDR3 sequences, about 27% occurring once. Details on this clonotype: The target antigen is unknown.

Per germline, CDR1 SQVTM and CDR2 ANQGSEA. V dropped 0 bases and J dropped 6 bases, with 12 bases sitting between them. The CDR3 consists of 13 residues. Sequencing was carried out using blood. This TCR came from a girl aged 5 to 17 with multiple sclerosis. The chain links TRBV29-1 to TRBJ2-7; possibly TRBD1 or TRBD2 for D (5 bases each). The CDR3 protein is CSVEDRGFAEQYF. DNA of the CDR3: TGCAGCGTTGAAGATCGGGGCTTCGCCGAGCAGTACTTC.